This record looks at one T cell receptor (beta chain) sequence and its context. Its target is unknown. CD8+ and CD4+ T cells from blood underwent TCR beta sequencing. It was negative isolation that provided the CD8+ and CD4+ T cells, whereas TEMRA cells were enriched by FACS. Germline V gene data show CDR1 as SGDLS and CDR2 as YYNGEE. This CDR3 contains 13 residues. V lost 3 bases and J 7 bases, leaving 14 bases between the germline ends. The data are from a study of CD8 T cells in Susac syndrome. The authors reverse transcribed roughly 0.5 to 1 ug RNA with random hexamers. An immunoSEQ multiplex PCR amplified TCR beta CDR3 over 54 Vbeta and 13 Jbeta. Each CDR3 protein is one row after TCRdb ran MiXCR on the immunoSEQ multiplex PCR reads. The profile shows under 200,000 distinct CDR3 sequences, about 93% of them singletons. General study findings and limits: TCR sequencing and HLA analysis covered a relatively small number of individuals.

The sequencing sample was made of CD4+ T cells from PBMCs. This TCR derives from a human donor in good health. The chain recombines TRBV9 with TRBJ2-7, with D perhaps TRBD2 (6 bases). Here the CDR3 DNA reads TGTGCCAGCAGCGCACGGGGGACCCTTGAGCAGTACTTC. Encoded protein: CASSARGTLEQYF.